This T cell receptor (beta chain) was profiled in a study of blood T cell repertoires in COVID-19. For the study at large: T cells, B-cell-depleted T cells, or PBMCs provided the cDNA or gDNA that served as material.

Adults between about 18 and 95 years of age took part from under 25 US areas. Participant reports of clinical history set cohort assignment. Trimming took 7 bases from V and 1 from J, leaving 13 bases between them. CDR3 length equals 14 residues. Germline values: CDR1 SGHNT, CDR2 YYREEE (reference sequence). Per the original methods: Counts of nucleated cells, estimated from reference gene primer amplification, were obtained. This table comes from immunoSEQ multiplex PCR, and its TCRdb copy is limited to in-frame clones, with some not included. From that table come the V and J calls and clone size; the DNA was used to work out D and trimming. The repertoire holds roughly 300,000 clones, about 89% seen once, with approximately 5% in the top ten.

This sequence originates from a woman aged 25-40 years who had recovered from COVID-19. The chain links TRBV5-4 to TRBJ2-3; possibly TRBD2 for D (6 bases). The specimen sequenced was PBMCs or T cells enriched from blood (not recorded which). The CDR3 protein is CASQGGGGTDTQYF. The CDR3 nucleotides are TGTGCCAGCCAGGGAGGAGGCGGCACAGATACGCAGTATTTT.